The 28 T cell receptor beta chains below all came from one sample that was sequenced in a study of T cell responses to AZD1222 COVID-19 vaccine (dated by TCRdb to the early 2020s). The sample's time point label, decoded: baseline before first vaccination. Libraries came from the immunoSEQ multiplex PCR assay. TCRdb mirrors the immuneACCESS table, restricted to in-frame sequences. Some clones are absent from its copies; in checked studies, under half trace to an unresolved V gene, and the reason for the others is unknown. The sample includes around 94,000 clones, with approximately 86% observed a single time. 5% of the sample is in the top ten clones. The sequencing here drew on peripheral blood, taken on day 0 of AZD1222 vaccination. These receptors came from an adult in good health.

The gene calls are TRBV11-3 and TRBJ1-1, with a weak D call TRBD1 (5 bases). The CDR3 consists of 15 residues. The V gene's germline CDR1 is SGHNT and CDR2 YENEEA. Between the trimmed V and J ends, which lost 1 base and 4 bases, there was a span of 13 bases. The CDR3 is CASSLGDGRTTEAFF. CDR3 sequence (DNA): TGTGCCAGCAGCTTAGGGGACGGACGAACCACTGAAGCTTTCTTT.

The chain uses TRBV27 and TRBJ1-1; D is unclear. The V gene's germline CDR1 is MNHEY and CDR2 SMNVEV (reference sequence). The CDR3 has 14 amino acids. V dropped 3 bases and J dropped 4 bases, with 12 bases sitting between them. CDR3 coding DNA: TGTGCCAGCAGTTTTGGGCACTCGGGCACTGAAGCTTTCTTT. This encodes CASSFGHSGTEAFF.

The chain combines TRBV5-1 with TRBJ2-3, with D maybe TRBD1 (7 bases). Trimming cost V 4 bases and J 5 bases, with 17 bases left between them. This CDR3 is 15 amino acids long. Per germline, CDR1 SGHRS and CDR2 YFSETQ. CDR3 residues: CASSPGQGGGDTQYF. In DNA form, the CDR3 reads TGCGCCAGCAGCCCCGGCCAGGGGGGAGGAGATACGCAGTATTTT.

Here the CDR3 reads CASSRDRGRSNEQFF. The CDR3, as DNA: TGTGCCAGCAGCCGGGACAGGGGGCGAAGCAATGAGCAGTTCTTC. This rearrangement joins TRBV5-4 to TRBJ2-1; TRBD1 agrees at 12 bases. V dropped 4 bases and J dropped 6; count of bases not matched to a gene: 5. The CDR3 totals 15 residues. Per germline, CDR1 SGHNT and CDR2 YYREEE (reference sequence). Drawing the rest from reference TRBV5-4 and TRBJ2-1, the complete variable domain is ETGVTQSPTHLIKTRGQQVTLRCSSQSGHNTVSWYQQALGQGPQFIFQYYREEENGRGNFPPRFSGLQFPNYSSELNVNALELDDSALYLCASSRDRGRSNEQFFGPGTRLTVL.

The chain recombines TRBV5-6 with TRBJ2-1, with 8 positions matching TRBD2. V lost 3 bases and J lost 4; bases outside the gene matches: 9. This CDR3 has 16 amino acids. From germline, CDR1 is SGHDT and CDR2 YYEEEE. The CDR3 DNA reads TGTGCCAGCAGCTCCGTTACTAGCGGAGCATACAATGAGCAGTTCTTC. Translating gives CASSSVTSGAYNEQFF.

This chain joins TRBV4-3 and TRBJ2-7; TRBD1 matches at 9 bases. Germline CDR1 LGHNA, CDR2 YSLEER. V lost 3 bases to trimming and J lost 4 bases; unmatched junction nucleotides: 7. This CDR3 contains 15 residues. The CDR3 bases are TGCGCCAGCAGCCAGTTACAGGGGGCTACTTACGAGCAGTACTTC. This encodes CASSQLQGATYEQYF.

This clone was counted only a few times. CDR3: CASSLDKNYGYTF. CDR3 DNA: TGTGCCAGCAGCCTCGACAAGAACTATGGCTACACCTTC. V is TRBV28 and J is TRBJ1-2; D gene ambiguous. V lost 6 bases, J lost 2 bases, and 10 bases lay in between. Germline CDR1 and CDR2: MDHEN and SYDVKM. The CDR3 is 13 amino acids.

The J gene is TRBJ2-6, the V gene TRBV24-1; TRBD1 matches 8 bases. With V trimmed by 2 bases and J by 1 base, 0 bases remained unmatched. Germline V gene lookup returns CDR1 KGHDR and CDR2 SFDVKD. The CDR3 has 16 residues. The CDR3 reads CATSDWDRSGANVLTF. CDR3 sequence (DNA): TGTGCCACCAGTGATTGGGACAGGTCTGGGGCCAACGTCCTGACTTTC.

The chain employs TRBV2 and TRBJ1-4; D gene ambiguous. This CDR3 contains 14 residues. Trimming pared 4 bases from V and 0 bases from J, leaving 6 bases between. Per germline, CDR1 SNHLY and CDR2 FYNNEI. The CDR3 DNA reads TGTGCCAGCAGTGCCTATGCAACTAATGAAAAACTGTTTTTT. This gives the protein CASSAYATNEKLFF.

The chain is built from TRBV7-9 and TRBJ2-5; unclear D gene. The CDR3 is 13 amino acids. The V and J ends lost 2 bases and 3 bases respectively, with 7 bases between them. CDR1 is SEHNR and CDR2 is FQNEAQ in the germline V gene (reference sequence). CDR3 amino acids: CASSLRAEETQYF. The CDR3 coding sequence is TGTGCCAGCAGCTTAAGGGCGGAAGAGACCCAGTACTTC.

The chain recombines TRBV29-1 with TRBJ2-1; the D gene is possibly TRBD2 (6 bases). CDR3 size: 12 residues. The germline gives CDR1 SQVTM, CDR2 ANQGSEA. V lost 3 bases and J lost 4, with 7 bases in between. CDR3 sequence (DNA): TGCAGCGTTGATAGCGGTTACAATGAGCAGTTCTTC. Residues: CSVDSGYNEQFF.

The sample holds a few counts of this clone. The rearrangement joins TRBV19 to TRBJ1-1; D is uncertain. Germline V gene sequence: CDR1 LNHDA, CDR2 SQIVND (reference sequence). Trimming left V 5 bases short and J 2 bases short, with 6 bases between. There are 12 residues in the CDR3. CDR3 nucleotides: TGTGCCAGTAGTTTACTCAACACTGAAGCTTTCTTT. It specifies CASSLLNTEAFF.

The chain links TRBV11-1 to TRBJ1-1; 7 bases line up with TRBD1. The CDR3 has 14 amino acids. In germline, CDR1 is SGHAT, CDR2 FQDESV (reference sequence). With V trimmed by 5 bases and J by 1 base, 4 bases remained unmatched. The CDR3 DNA is TGTGCCAGCAGCACGAACAGGGGGAACACTGAAGCTTTCTTT. Translation gives CASSTNRGNTEAFF.

The chain combines TRBV2 with TRBJ2-7; D perhaps matches TRBD1 (5 bases). Trimming took 3 bases from V and 0 from J, leaving 12 bases between them. From germline, CDR1 is SNHLY and CDR2 FYNNEI. The CDR3 runs to 15 residues. CDR3 bases: TGTGCCAGCAGTGATCAGGGTCTGAGCTCCTACGAGCAGTACTTC. Its protein is CASSDQGLSSYEQYF.

The sample holds a few counts of this clone. The chain recombines TRBV2 with TRBJ2-7, with 7 nucleotides matching TRBD1. Germline V gene sequence: CDR1 SNHLY, CDR2 FYNNEI. There are 15 residues in the CDR3. Germline trimming cut 4 bases from V and 2 bases from J; bases unmatched to any gene: 8. For the CDR3, the DNA is TGTGCCAGCAGTGGGAGAACAGGGGTTCCCTACGAGCAGTACTTC. Its protein is CASSGRTGVPYEQYF.

The chain combines TRBV12-5 with TRBJ1-5; possibly TRBD1 for D (5 bases). Looked up from germline, CDR1 is LGHNT and CDR2 is FRNRAP. Trimming pared 7 bases from V and 8 bases from J, leaving 18 bases between. This CDR3 contains 14 residues. CDR3 residues: CASDFRVPRKPQHF. The CDR3 nucleotides read TGTGCTAGTGACTTCAGGGTCCCCAGGAAGCCCCAGCATTTT.

The chain is built from TRBV3-1 (or the pseudogene TRBV3-2) and TRBJ2-3; D remains unclear. The CDR3 is made up of 16 amino acids. The germline CDR1 and CDR2 sequences are LGHDT and YNNKEL (reference sequence). V was trimmed by 1 base and J by 2 bases, leaving 13 bases between them. Here the CDR3 reads CASSQGRTQHTDTQYF. The CDR3 nucleotides are TGTGCCAGCAGCCAAGGCAGGACCCAGCACACAGATACGCAGTATTTT.

This clone was picked up a small number of times. The V gene is TRBV7-9, the J gene TRBJ1-4; D uncertain. The ends were cut back, 1 base at V and 4 bases at J, with 7 bases in the middle. Germline CDR1 and CDR2: SEHNR and FQNEAQ (reference sequence). The CDR3 loop spans 14 amino acids. The CDR3 region has the DNA TGTGCCAGCAGCTTAGGGCGGAATAATGAAAAACTGTTTTTT. Its translation: CASSLGRNNEKLFF.

The sample holds one count of this clone. The chain links TRBV7-3 to TRBJ1-2; the D is unclear. The V and J ends lost 5 bases and 6 bases respectively, with 16 bases between them. CDR1 is SGHTA, CDR2 FQGTGA, per germline. The CDR3 is 14 residues long. CDR3 region: CASSPYGEGHGYTF. For the CDR3, the DNA is TGTGCCAGCAGCCCATATGGGGAGGGCCATGGCTACACCTTC.

The rearrangement joins TRBV5-1 to TRBJ2-7; D possibly matches TRBD1 or TRBD2 (6 bases each). The CDR3 contains 14 residues. Germline V gene lookup returns CDR1 SGHRS and CDR2 YFSETQ. The V end was cut by 1 base, the J end by 0 bases, with 8 bases between. CDR3 loop: CASSLWGASYEQYF. The CDR3 region has the DNA TGCGCCAGCAGCTTGTGGGGGGCCTCCTACGAGCAGTACTTC. The whole variable domain, remainder taken from reference TRBV5-1 and TRBJ2-7, is KAGVTQTPRYLIKTRGQQVTLSCSPISGHRSVSWYQQTPGQGLQFLFEYFSETQRNKGNFPGRFSGRQFSNSRSEMNVSTLELGDSALYLCASSLWGASYEQYFGPGTRLTVT.

The genes are TRBV11-3 and TRBJ2-1, with D possibly matching TRBD2 (6 bases). The CDR3 has 15 amino acids. With 4 bases removed from V and 4 bases from J, the gap between germline ends came to 14 bases. The germline gives CDR1 SGHNT, CDR2 YENEEA. CDR3 DNA sequence: TGTGCCAGCAGCTCTACTAGCTTCGGGTACAATGAGCAGTTCTTC. Its translation: CASSSTSFGYNEQFF.

V and J are TRBV9 and TRBJ1-6; 7 nucleotides align to TRBD1. This CDR3 region has 12 residues. Losses at the gene ends were 7 bases for V and 10 bases for J; bases not matched to a gene: 5. Germline V lookup: CDR1 SGDLS, CDR2 YYNGEE. The CDR3 sequence: CASGQGGSPLHF. Here the CDR3 DNA reads TGTGCCAGCGGCCAGGGGGGCTCACCCCTCCACTTT.

The CDR3 is CASSLALDWGGETQYF. DNA of the CDR3: TGTGCCAGCAGCTTGGCATTGGATTGGGGAGGTGAGACCCAGTACTTC. The genes are TRBV5-6 and TRBJ2-5; D may be TRBD2 (6 bases). This CDR3 contains 16 residues. Trimming stripped 0 bases from V and 5 bases from J, with 17 bases between. Per germline, CDR1 SGHDT and CDR2 YYEEEE.

This rearrangement joins TRBV12-3 or TRBV12-4 to TRBJ1-2, with D perhaps TRBD1 (6 bases). Trimming took off 4 bases at V and 5 bases at J, with 11 bases between the two ends. This CDR3 region has 13 residues. The CDR3 DNA sequence: TGTGCCAGCAGTTCAGGGGTTAGGTATGGCTACACCTTC. This encodes CASSSGVRYGYTF.

This clone was detected only a few times. The rearrangement joins TRBV5-1 to TRBJ2-5; D possibly matches TRBD1 or TRBD2 (5 bases each). The germline CDR1 and CDR2 sequences are SGHRS and YFSETQ. The CDR3 extends over 15 amino acids. V was cut by 5 bases and J by 2 bases, with 16 bases left in between. The CDR3 here is CASRPTGREQETQYF. The CDR3 coding sequence is TGCGCCAGCAGGCCGACGGGACGCGAACAAGAGACCCAGTACTTC. Combining the CDR3 with reference TRBV5-1 and TRBJ2-5 gives the whole variable domain KAGVTQTPRYLIKTRGQQVTLSCSPISGHRSVSWYQQTPGQGLQFLFEYFSETQRNKGNFPGRFSGRQFSNSRSEMNVSTLELGDSALYLCASRPTGREQETQYFGPGTRLLVL.

This chain links TRBV2 with TRBJ2-7; 9 bases align to TRBD1. With V trimmed by 4 bases and J by 6 bases, 4 bases remained unmatched. The CDR3 extends over 13 amino acids. Germline-derived CDR1 and CDR2 are SNHLY and FYNNEI. CDR3 DNA sequence: TGTGCCAGCAGTGGGCGACAGGGGGGCGAGCAGTACTTC. Residues: CASSGRQGGEQYF.

The gene calls are TRBV10-3 and TRBJ2-7, with D perhaps TRBD1 (5 bases). Per the germline V gene, CDR1 is ENHRY and CDR2 is SYGVKD. The CDR3 runs 13 residues. The CDR3 protein is CATLRAGPPEQYF. For the CDR3, the DNA is TGTGCAACTCTCCGGGCAGGGCCCCCCGAGCAGTACTTC.

The rearrangement joins TRBV28 to TRBJ2-5; 9 bases line up with TRBD1. The CDR3 extends over 14 amino acids. V dropped 6 bases and J dropped 7; count of bases not matched to a gene: 9. Germline lookup yields CDR1 MDHEN and CDR2 SYDVKM. The CDR3 sequence: CASSRTGEFGTQYF. In DNA, the CDR3 is TGTGCCAGCAGCAGGACAGGGGAATTTGGGACCCAGTACTTC.